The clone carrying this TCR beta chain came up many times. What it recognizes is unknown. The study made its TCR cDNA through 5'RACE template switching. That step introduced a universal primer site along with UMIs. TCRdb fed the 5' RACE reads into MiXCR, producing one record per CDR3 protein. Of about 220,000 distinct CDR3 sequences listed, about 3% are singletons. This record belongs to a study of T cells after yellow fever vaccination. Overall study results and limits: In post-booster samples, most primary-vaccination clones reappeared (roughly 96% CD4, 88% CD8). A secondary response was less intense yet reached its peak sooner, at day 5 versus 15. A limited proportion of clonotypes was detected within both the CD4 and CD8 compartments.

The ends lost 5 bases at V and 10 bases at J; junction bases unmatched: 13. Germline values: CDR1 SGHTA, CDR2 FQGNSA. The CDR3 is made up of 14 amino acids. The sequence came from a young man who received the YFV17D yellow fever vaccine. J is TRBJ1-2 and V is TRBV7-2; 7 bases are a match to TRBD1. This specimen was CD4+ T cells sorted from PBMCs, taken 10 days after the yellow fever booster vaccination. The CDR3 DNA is TGTGCCAGCAGCCTACCCGGGGACAGCATAGTCTACACCTTC. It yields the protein CASSLPGDSIVYTF.